The 9 T cell receptor beta chains below all came from one sample that was sequenced in a study of shared clonotypes between healthy human individuals (dated by TCRdb to 2018 to 2021). Libraries were prepared through the immunoSEQ multiplex PCR assay. Drawn from immuneACCESS, this table holds only the in-frame rearrangements with V and J called that TCRdb kept. Clones are partly lost; checked studies trace under half to an unresolved V gene and leave the rest unexplained. This sample has about 2.1 million clones in its table, and 90% to 95% of those were observed once. Clones ranked in the top ten supply more than 1.5% of the sample. CD8 naive samples were CD45RO-negative cells positively selected for CCR7, giving a CD45RA+CCR7+ population that excluded TemRA cells. Specimen: naive CD8+ T cells from PBMCs. Interpreted using the paper, the cell subset or site label stands for: CD45RA+CCR7+. The receptor set was obtained from a man between 18 and 29 years old in good health. Some clones in this sample may be carry-over from other donors' samples.

The gene calls are TRBV7-7 and TRBJ2-1; 11 positions match TRBD2. CDR3 size: 18 residues. The germline V gene encodes CDR1 SSHAT and CDR2 FNYEAQ (reference sequence). Trimming removed 2 bases from V and 6 bases from J; junction bases left unmatched: 12. CDR3: CASSLSGTSGRLFNEQFF. The CDR3 region has the DNA TGTGCCAGCAGCTTAAGCGGGACTAGCGGAAGGCTGTTCAATGAGCAGTTCTTC.

The rearrangement joins TRBV29-1 to TRBJ2-7; D gene uncertain. Germline CDR1 SQVTM, CDR2 ANQGSEA. V was cut by 4 bases and J by 2 bases, with 12 bases left in between. This CDR3 has 13 amino acids. The CDR3 is CSVVVAGTYEQYF. The DNA for the CDR3 is TGCAGCGTTGTAGTGGCAGGCACCTACGAGCAGTACTTC.

This clone showed up just once. The V gene is TRBV2, the J gene TRBJ1-2; D is ambiguous. Looked up from germline, CDR1 is SNHLY and CDR2 is FYNNEI. The length of the CDR3 is 15 residues. The V gene lost 2 bases and the J gene lost 6 bases, with 16 bases spanning the gap. The CDR3 is CASSEWNSPADGYTF. The CDR3 bases are TGTGCCAGCAGTGAATGGAACAGCCCAGCGGATGGCTACACCTTC.

There are a few counts of this clone. This chain connects TRBV4-2 to TRBJ1-2; perhaps TRBD1 as D (5 bases). Per the germline V gene, CDR1 is LGHNA and CDR2 is YNFKEQ. The CDR3 runs to 15 residues. The V and J ends lost 1 base and 7 bases respectively, with 16 bases between them. CDR3 loop: CASSQAFIWDAGYTF. CDR3 DNA: TGTGCCAGCAGCCAAGCATTTATTTGGGACGCTGGCTACACCTTC.

About this clone itself: The sample has other DNA sequences that encode this CDR3 too. The chain links TRBV6-1 to TRBJ1-1, with TRBD1 as a possible D gene (6 bases). This CDR3 comprises 12 residues. CDR1 MNHNS and CDR2 SASEGT come from the germline V gene. V dropped 2 bases and J dropped 7 bases, with 8 bases sitting between them. The CDR3 DNA reads TGTGCCAGCAGTGAAAGGGGGGGTGAAGCTTTCTTT. Protein product: CASSERGGEAFF.

The J gene is TRBJ2-3, the V gene TRBV10-1; possible D gene TRBD2, 7 bases. This CDR3 is 14 amino acids long. The germline V gene has CDR1 WNHNN and CDR2 SYGVQD (reference sequence). V shed 2 bases and J shed 2 bases, with 8 bases lying between them. In nucleotides, the CDR3 is TGCGCCAGCAGTGAGGGGGGGGCCACAGATACGCAGTATTTT. Amino acids: CASSEGGATDTQYF.

The J gene is TRBJ2-3, the V gene TRBV5-4, with D perhaps matching TRBD1 or TRBD2 (6 bases each). The CDR3 consists of 15 residues. The germline V gene encodes CDR1 SGHNT and CDR2 YYREEE (reference sequence). Deletions cut 0 bases from V and 8 bases from J, with 16 bases between. CDR3 sequence (DNA): TGTGCCAGCAGCTTGGGGACAGCGGGTTACGGTACGCAGTATTTT. Translated, it gives CASSLGTAGYGTQYF.

The chain employs TRBV11-3 and TRBJ2-1; D unresolved. Deletions cut 4 bases from V and 6 bases from J, with 16 bases between. Germline CDR1 SGHNT, CDR2 YENEEA. The CDR3 contains 15 residues. CDR3 in DNA: TGTGCCAGCAGCTCTAGGACCATCCTCATCAATGAGCAGTTCTTC. It translates to CASSSRTILINEQFF.

The chain combines TRBV29-1 with TRBJ1-4, with 7 nucleotides matching TRBD1. CDR3 length equals 14 residues. Germline CDR1 reads SQVTM; CDR2 reads ANQGSEA. Trimming at V came to 5 bases and at J to 7 bases, leaving 10 bases not matched to a gene. The CDR3 nucleotides read TGCAGCGTTACGGCAGGGGGTCATGCTGAAAAACTGTTTTTT. It translates to CSVTAGGHAEKLFF. The complete variable domain, with remaining parts taken from reference TRBV29-1 and TRBJ1-4, reads SAVISQKPSRDICQRGTSLTIQCQVDSQVTMMFWYRQQPGQSLTLIATANQGSEATYESGFVIDKFPISRPNLTFSTLTVSNMSPEDSSIYLCSVTAGGHAEKLFFGSGTQLSVL.